A single sample gave rise to the 5 T cell receptor beta chains below, sequenced in a study of CD8+ T cells in alopecia areata. Following extraction, RNA underwent reverse transcription to cDNA, which served as the sequencing template. Produced via immunoSEQ multiplex PCR; TCRdb's table is partial and in-frame only. This table holds 110,000 to 150,000 clones, around 50% found once. This sample comprised CD4+ T cells sorted from blood, obtained at week 0. These receptors originate from a human donor with alopecia areata.

This clone has a handful of counts. Other DNA sequences in the same sample also yield this CDR3. This rearrangement joins TRBV29-1 to TRBJ2-6; the D is unclear. Germline lookup yields CDR1 SQVTM and CDR2 ANQGSEA. Trimming left V 4 bases short and J 1 base short, with 5 bases between. CDR3 length: 13 residues. CDR3 bases: TGCAGCGTTGTGGGTTCTGGGGCCAACGTCCTGACTTTC. This codes for CSVVGSGANVLTF.

The genes are TRBV25-1 and TRBJ2-2; a weak D match, TRBD2 (5 bases). There are 13 residues in the CDR3. Germline-derived CDR1 and CDR2 are MGHDK and SYGVNS. The germline V and J ends were trimmed by 8 bases and 1 base, with 8 bases remaining between them. The CDR3 sequence: CASRDRNTGELFF. CDR3 in DNA: TGTGCCAGCCGGGATCGGAACACCGGGGAGCTGTTTTTT.

This clone was observed a handful of times. The chain carries TRBV28 and TRBJ2-6, with D perhaps TRBD1 (6 bases). The CDR3 contains 15 residues. Looked up from germline, CDR1 is MDHEN and CDR2 is SYDVKM. Trimming pared 4 bases from V and 4 bases from J, leaving 11 bases between. The CDR3 is CASSWGPVGANVLTF. CDR3 bases: TGTGCCAGCAGTTGGGGGCCTGTGGGGGCCAACGTCCTGACTTTC.

Concerning this clone: Other DNA sequences of this sample code for an identical CDR3. This chain connects TRBV5-1 to TRBJ2-7; a weak D match, TRBD1 (6 bases). CDR1 SGHRS and CDR2 YFSETQ come from the germline V gene. This CDR3 region has 14 residues. Trimming removed 3 bases at V and 2 bases at J, with 12 bases between. This CDR3 is CASSSGQLTYEQYF. CDR3 sequence (DNA): TGCGCCAGCAGCTCCGGACAGCTAACCTACGAGCAGTACTTC.

This chain uses TRBV5-1 with TRBJ1-5; 8 bases match TRBD1. Germline trimming cut 0 bases from V and 5 bases from J; bases unmatched to any gene: 13. CDR3 length: 18 residues. Germline assignment: CDR1 SGHRS and CDR2 YFSETQ. In DNA form, the CDR3 reads TGCGCCAGCAGCTTGGCACCGCGTCAGACAGGGGCAGATCAGCCCCAGCATTTT. The encoded protein is CASSLAPRQTGADQPQHF.